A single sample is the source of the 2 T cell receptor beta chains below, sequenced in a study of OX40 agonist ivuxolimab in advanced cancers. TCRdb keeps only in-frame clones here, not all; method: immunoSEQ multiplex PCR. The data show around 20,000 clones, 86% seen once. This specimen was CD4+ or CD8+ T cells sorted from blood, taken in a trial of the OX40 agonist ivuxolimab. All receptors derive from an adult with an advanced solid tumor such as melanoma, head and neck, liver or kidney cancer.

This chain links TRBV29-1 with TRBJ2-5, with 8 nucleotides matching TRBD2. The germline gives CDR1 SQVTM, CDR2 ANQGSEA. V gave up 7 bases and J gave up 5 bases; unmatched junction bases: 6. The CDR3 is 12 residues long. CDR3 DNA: TGCAGCGCGGGACTAGAGATGGAGACCCAGTACTTC. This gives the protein CSAGLEMETQYF.

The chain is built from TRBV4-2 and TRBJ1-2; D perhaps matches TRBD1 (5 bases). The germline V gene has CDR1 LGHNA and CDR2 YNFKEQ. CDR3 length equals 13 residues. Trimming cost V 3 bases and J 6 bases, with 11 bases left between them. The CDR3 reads CASSQAAGDGYTF. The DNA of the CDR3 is TGTGCCAGCAGCCAGGCGGCGGGGGATGGCTACACCTTC.